This T cell receptor (beta chain) stems from a study of identical twins. The study's findings and limits: There was an excess of low generation probability in the out-of-frame alpha sequences that twins shared.

Every sampled donor was Caucasian and healthy. A remark on this clonotype: The antigen remains undetermined.

V dropped 1 base and J dropped 6 bases, with 9 bases sitting between them. The CDR3 is 14 residues long. Looked up from germline, CDR1 is SEHNR and CDR2 is FQNEAQ (reference sequence). Template switching supplied a universal primer site; unique molecular identifiers were carried on the cDNA. TCRdb itself ran the 5' RACE reads through MiXCR, one entry per CDR3 protein. Altogether 700,000 or so distinct CDR3 sequences are present, roughly 8% being singletons, with the ten largest covering 0.8% to 1%. The same data also contributed to another study, on yellow fever vaccine responses in identical twins. This second report adds: Twins reportedly mounted vaccine T cell responses that seemed partly convergent, partly personalized.

The receptor was derived from a woman younger than 35 in good health. J is TRBJ2-2 and V is TRBV7-9; D not resolved. Sequencing was done on a sample of PBMCs. The CDR3 protein is CASSLGVKPGELFF. DNA for the CDR3: TGTGCCAGCAGCTTAGGGGTGAAGCCCGGGGAGCTGTTTTTT.